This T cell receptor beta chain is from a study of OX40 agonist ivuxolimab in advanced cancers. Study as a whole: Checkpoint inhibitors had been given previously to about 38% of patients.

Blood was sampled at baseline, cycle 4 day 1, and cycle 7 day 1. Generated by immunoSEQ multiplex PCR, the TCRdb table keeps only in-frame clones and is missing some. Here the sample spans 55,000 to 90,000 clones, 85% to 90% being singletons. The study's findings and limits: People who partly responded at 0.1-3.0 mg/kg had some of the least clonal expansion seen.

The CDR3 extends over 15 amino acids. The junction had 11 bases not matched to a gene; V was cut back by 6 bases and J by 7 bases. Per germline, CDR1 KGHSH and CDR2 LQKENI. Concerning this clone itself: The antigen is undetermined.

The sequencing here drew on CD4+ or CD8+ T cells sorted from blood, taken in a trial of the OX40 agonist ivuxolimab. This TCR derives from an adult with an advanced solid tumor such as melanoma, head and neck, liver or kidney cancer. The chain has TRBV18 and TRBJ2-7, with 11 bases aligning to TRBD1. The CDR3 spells CASSPTLGTGGEQYF. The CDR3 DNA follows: TGTGCCAGCTCTCCAACACTCGGGACAGGGGGTGAGCAGTACTTC.